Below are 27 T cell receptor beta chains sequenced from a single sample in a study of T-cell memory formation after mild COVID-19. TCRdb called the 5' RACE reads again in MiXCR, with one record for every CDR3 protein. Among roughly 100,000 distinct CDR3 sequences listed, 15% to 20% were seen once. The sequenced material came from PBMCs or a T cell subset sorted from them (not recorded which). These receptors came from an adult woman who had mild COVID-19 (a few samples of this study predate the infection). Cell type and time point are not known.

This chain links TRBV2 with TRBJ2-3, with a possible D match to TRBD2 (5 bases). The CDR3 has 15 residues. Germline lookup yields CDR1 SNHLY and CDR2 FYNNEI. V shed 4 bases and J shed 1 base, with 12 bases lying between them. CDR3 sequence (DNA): TGTGCCAGCAGTGCGTACGCAGCGGGCACAGATACGCAGTATTTT. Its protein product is CASSAYAAGTDTQYF.

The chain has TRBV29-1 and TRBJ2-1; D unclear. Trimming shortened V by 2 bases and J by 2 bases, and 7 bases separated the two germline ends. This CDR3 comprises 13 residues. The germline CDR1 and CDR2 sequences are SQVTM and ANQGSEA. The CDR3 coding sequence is TGCAGCGTTGAAACCTCAACCTACAATGAGCAGTTCTTC. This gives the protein CSVETSTYNEQFF.

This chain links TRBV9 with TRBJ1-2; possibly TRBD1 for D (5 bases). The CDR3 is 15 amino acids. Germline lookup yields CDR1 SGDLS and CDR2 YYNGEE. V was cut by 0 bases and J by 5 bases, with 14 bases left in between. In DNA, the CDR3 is TGTGCCAGCAGCGTAGCCAGGGCGGAGTGGTATGGCTACACCTTC. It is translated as CASSVARAEWYGYTF.

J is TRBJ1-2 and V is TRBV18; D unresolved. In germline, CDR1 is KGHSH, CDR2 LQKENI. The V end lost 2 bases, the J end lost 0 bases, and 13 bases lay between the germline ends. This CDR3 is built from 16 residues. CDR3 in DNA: TGTGCCAGCTCACCAGTAGACGGCCTTACTAACTATGGCTACACCTTC. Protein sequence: CASSPVDGLTNYGYTF.

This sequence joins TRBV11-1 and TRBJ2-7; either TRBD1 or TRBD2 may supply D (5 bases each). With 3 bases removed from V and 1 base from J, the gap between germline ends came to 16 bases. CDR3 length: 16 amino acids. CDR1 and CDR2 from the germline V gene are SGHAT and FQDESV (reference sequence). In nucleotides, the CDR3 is TGTGCCAGCAGCTTGGGCAGGGCCTTAGCGTCCTACGAGCAGTACTTC. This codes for CASSLGRALASYEQYF.

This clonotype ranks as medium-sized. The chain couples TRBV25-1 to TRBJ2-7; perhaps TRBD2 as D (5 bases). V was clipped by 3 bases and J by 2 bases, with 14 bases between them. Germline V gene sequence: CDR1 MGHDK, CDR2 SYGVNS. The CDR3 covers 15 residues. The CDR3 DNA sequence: TGTGCCAGCAGTGAGGGGAACGGAGGCCCCTACGAGCAGTACTTC. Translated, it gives CASSEGNGGPYEQYF.

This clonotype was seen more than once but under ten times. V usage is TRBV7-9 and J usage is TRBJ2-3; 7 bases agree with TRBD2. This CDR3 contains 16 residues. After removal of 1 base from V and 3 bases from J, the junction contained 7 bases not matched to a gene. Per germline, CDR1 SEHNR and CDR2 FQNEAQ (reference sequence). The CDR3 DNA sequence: TGTGCCAGCAGCTTAGGACTAGCTGCTGAGACAGATACGCAGTATTTT. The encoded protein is CASSLGLAAETDTQYF.

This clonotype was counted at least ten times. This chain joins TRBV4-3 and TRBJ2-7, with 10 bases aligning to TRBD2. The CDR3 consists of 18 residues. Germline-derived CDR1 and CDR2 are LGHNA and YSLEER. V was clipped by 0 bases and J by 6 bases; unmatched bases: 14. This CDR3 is CASSQERLLAGRFAEQYF. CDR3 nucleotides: TGCGCCAGCAGCCAAGAAAGGCTACTAGCGGGGAGGTTCGCCGAGCAGTACTTC.

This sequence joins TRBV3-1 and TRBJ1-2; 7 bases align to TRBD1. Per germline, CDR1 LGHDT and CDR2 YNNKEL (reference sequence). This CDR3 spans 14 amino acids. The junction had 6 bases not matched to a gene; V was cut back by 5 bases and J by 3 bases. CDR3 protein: CASSTTGTDYGYTF. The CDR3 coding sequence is TGTGCCAGCAGCACGACAGGGACGGACTATGGCTACACCTTC. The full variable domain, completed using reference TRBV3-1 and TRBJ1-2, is DTAVSQTPKYLVTQMGNDKSIKCEQNLGHDTMYWYKQDSKKFLKIMFSYNNKELIINETVPNRFSPKSPDKAHLNLHINSLELGDSAVYFCASSTTGTDYGYTFGSGTRLTVV.

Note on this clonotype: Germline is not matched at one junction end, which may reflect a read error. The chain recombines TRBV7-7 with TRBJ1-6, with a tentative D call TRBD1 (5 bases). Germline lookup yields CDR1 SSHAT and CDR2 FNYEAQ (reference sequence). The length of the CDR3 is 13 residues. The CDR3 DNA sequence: TGTGCTAGCAGCTTTGTTCCACCAGGGCCCCTCCACTTT. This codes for CASSFVPPGPLHF.

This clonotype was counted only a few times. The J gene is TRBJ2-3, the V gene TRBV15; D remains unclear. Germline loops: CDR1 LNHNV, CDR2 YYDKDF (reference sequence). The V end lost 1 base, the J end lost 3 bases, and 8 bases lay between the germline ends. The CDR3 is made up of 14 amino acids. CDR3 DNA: TGTGCCACCAGCAGAGCCCGAGGTACAGATACGCAGTATTTT. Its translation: CATSRARGTDTQYF.

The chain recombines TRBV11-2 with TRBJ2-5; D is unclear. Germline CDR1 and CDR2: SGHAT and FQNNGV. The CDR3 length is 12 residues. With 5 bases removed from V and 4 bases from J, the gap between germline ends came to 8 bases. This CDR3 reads CASSPTTETQYF. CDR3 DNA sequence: TGTGCCAGCAGCCCCACGACAGAGACCCAGTACTTC. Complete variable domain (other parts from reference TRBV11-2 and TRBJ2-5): EAGVAQSPRYKIIEKRQSVAFWCNPISGHATLYWYQQILGQGPKLLIQFQNNGVVDDSQLPKDRFSAERLKGVDSTLKIQPAKLEDSAVYLCASSPTTETQYFGPGTRLLVL.

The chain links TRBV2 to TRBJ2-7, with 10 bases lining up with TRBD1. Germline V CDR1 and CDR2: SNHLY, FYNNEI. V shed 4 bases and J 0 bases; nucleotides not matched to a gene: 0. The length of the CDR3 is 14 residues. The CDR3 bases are TGTGCCAGCAGTGGGACAGGGGGCTCCTACGAGCAGTACTTC. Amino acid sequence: CASSGTGGSYEQYF.

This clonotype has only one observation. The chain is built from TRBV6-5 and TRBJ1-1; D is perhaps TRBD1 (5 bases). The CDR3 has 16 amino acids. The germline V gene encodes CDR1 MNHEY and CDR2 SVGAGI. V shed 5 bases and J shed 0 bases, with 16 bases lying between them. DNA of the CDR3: TGTGCCAGCAGTCAAGCAGGGAGCACCCTGAACACTGAAGCTTTCTTT. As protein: CASSQAGSTLNTEAFF.

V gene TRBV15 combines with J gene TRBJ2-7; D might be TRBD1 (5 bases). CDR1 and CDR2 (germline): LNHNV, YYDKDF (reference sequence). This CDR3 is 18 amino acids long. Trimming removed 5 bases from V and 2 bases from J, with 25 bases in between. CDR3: CATSGQQNLVASPYEQYF. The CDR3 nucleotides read TGTGCCACCAGCGGACAACAAAACCTGGTGGCATCCCCCTACGAGCAGTACTTC.

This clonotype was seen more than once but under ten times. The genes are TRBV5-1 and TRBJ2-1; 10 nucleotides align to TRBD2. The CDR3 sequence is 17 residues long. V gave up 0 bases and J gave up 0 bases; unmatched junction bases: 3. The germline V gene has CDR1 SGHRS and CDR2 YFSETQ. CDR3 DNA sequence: TGCGCCAGCAGCTTGGGACTAGCGGGTCGCTCCTACAATGAGCAGTTCTTC. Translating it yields CASSLGLAGRSYNEQFF. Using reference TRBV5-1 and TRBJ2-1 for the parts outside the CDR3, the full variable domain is KAGVTQTPRYLIKTRGQQVTLSCSPISGHRSVSWYQQTPGQGLQFLFEYFSETQRNKGNFPGRFSGRQFSNSRSEMNVSTLELGDSALYLCASSLGLAGRSYNEQFFGPGTRLTVL.

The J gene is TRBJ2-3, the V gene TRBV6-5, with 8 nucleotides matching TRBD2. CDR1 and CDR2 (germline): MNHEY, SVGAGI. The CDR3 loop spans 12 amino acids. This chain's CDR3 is CAAGGSTDTQYF. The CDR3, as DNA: TGTGCGGCGGGGGGAAGCACAGATACGCAGTATTTT.

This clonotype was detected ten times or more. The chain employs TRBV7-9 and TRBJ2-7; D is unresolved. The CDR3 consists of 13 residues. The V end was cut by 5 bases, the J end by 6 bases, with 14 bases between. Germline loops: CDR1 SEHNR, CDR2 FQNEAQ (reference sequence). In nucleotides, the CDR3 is TGTGCCAGCAGCCCCTACACAGTGGGCGAGCAGTACTTC. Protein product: CASSPYTVGEQYF.

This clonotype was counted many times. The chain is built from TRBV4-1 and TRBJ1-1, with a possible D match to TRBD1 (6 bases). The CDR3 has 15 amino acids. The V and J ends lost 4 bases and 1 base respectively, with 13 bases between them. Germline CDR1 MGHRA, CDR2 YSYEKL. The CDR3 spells CASSLKQGGNTEAFF. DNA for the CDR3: TGCGCCAGCAGCCTTAAACAGGGAGGGAACACTGAAGCTTTCTTT.

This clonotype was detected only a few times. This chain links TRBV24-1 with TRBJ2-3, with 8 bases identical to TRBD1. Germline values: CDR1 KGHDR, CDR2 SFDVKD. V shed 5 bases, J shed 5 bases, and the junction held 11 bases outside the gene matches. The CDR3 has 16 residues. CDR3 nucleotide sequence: TGTGCCACCAGTGTCCACTCGGGGACAGGCCGAGATACGCAGTATTTT. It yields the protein CATSVHSGTGRDTQYF.

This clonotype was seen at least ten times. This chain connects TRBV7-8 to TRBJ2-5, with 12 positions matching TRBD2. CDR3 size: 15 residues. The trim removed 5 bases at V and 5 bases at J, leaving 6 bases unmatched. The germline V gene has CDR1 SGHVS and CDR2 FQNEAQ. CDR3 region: CASSPSGGGLETQYF. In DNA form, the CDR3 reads TGTGCCAGCAGCCCTAGCGGGGGGGGGTTGGAGACCCAGTACTTC.

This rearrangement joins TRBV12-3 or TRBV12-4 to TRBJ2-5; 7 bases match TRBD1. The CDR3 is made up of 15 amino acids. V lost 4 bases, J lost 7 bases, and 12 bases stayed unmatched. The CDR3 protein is CASSSQTGIEGTQYF. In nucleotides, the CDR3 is TGTGCCAGCAGTTCCCAGACAGGGATCGAAGGGACCCAGTACTTC.

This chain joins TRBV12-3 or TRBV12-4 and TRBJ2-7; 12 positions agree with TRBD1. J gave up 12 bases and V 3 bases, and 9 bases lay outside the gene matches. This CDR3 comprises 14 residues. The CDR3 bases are TGTGCCAGCAGTTTGGGGACAGGGGGCTGGGGGACGTACTTC. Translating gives CASSLGTGGWGTYF.

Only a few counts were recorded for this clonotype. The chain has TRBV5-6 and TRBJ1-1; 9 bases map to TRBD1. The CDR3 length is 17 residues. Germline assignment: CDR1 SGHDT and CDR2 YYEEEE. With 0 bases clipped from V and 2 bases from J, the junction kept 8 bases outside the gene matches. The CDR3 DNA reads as TGTGCCAGCAGCTTGGAGGGACAGGGCTCCTATAACACTGAAGCTTTCTTT. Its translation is CASSLEGQGSYNTEAFF.

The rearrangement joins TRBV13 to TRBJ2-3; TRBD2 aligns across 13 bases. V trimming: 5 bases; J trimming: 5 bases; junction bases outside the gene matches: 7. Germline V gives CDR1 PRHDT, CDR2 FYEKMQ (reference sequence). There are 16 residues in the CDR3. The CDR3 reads CASSHWTSGGKDTQYF. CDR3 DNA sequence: TGTGCCAGCAGCCATTGGACTAGCGGGGGCAAAGATACGCAGTATTTT.

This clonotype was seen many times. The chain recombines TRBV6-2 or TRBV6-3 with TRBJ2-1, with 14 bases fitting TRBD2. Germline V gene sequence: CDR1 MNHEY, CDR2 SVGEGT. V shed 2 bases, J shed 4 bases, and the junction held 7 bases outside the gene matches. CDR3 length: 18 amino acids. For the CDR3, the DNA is TGTGCCAGCAGTTACCCGACTAGCGGGGGGGCTTGGTACAATGAGCAGTTCTTC. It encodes CASSYPTSGGAWYNEQFF.

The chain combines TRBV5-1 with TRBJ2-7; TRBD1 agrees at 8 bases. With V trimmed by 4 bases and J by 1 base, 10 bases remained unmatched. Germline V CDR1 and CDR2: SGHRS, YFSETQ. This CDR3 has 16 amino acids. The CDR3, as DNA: TGCGCCAGCAGCAGGACAGGGAGCAAGGCTTCCTACGAGCAGTACTTC. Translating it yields CASSRTGSKASYEQYF.